A selection of T cell receptor beta chains follows, all from one sample in a study of blood T cells in healthy people across ages. TCRdb itself ran the 5' RACE reads through MiXCR, one entry per CDR3 protein. In the table there are over 450,000 distinct CDR3 sequences, less than 25% of which are singletons. The sample was also linked to a second study, of T cells of mothers and their children.

The material sequenced was blood. The receptors were gathered from a boy aged 10-17 years in good health. The CDR3 runs from the conserved cysteine through the conserved F or W. The order of the fields is V gene, J gene, CDR3 protein.

v_call: TRBV10-3
j_call: TRBJ1-5
cdr3_aa: CAISEPTGTNQPQHF

v_call: TRBV7-8
j_call: TRBJ2-1
cdr3_aa: CASSSGLAAKKYNEQFF

v_call: TRBV24-1
j_call: .
cdr3_aa: CATSDFSGSGNEQFF

v_call: TRBV4-1
j_call: TRBJ2-3
cdr3_aa: CASSPHPARGLTDTQYF

v_call: TRBV27
j_call: TRBJ2-7
cdr3_aa: CASSWAWTEALSYEQYF

v_call: TRBV5-1
j_call: TRBJ1-4
cdr3_aa: CASSPSGGREKLFF

v_call: TRBV9
j_call: TRBJ2-7
cdr3_aa: CASRSGPNTYEQYF

v_call: TRBV29-1
j_call: .
cdr3_aa: CSVEDGRELVGEQFF

v_call: TRBV7-9
j_call: TRBJ2-1
cdr3_aa: CASTTGAKYNEQFF

v_call: TRBV7-9
j_call: TRBJ1-4
cdr3_aa: CASSTGWGEKLFF

v_call: TRBV18
j_call: TRBJ2-7
cdr3_aa: CASSPSRTTSSYEQYF

v_call: TRBV11-2
j_call: TRBJ2-2
cdr3_aa: CASSFTGGTGELFF

v_call: TRBV3-1
j_call: TRBJ2-1
cdr3_aa: CASSRGISSYNEQFF

v_call: TRBV20-1
j_call: TRBJ2-4
cdr3_aa: CSARLGQGRPKNIQYF

v_call: TRBV4-3
j_call: TRBJ1-6
cdr3_aa: CASSQLRDRGSPLHF

v_call: TRBV7-9
j_call: TRBJ2-7
cdr3_aa: CASARSYEQYF

v_call: TRBV7-2
j_call: TRBJ2-3
cdr3_aa: CASSLGRPGDTQYF

v_call: TRBV6-2/TRBV6-3
j_call: TRBJ2-4
cdr3_aa: CASSYSTGGSIQYF

v_call: TRBV6-1
j_call: TRBJ2-2
cdr3_aa: CASKPSGATGELFF

v_call: TRBV20-1
j_call: TRBJ1-4
cdr3_aa: CSARTPDLYEKLFF

v_call: TRBV11-2
j_call: TRBJ2-3
cdr3_aa: CASSPGHLGVTSGGTDTQYF

v_call: TRBV9
j_call: TRBJ2-2
cdr3_aa: CASSVSGTYTGELFF

v_call: TRBV7-3
j_call: TRBJ1-5
cdr3_aa: CASSSPSHGFSNQPQHF

v_call: TRBV5-1
j_call: TRBJ2-3
cdr3_aa: CASSMRRTDTQYF

v_call: TRBV2
j_call: TRBJ1-2
cdr3_aa: CASSDVSNYGYTF

v_call: TRBV20-1
j_call: TRBJ1-1
cdr3_aa: CSARRGLNTEAFF

v_call: TRBV24-1
j_call: TRBJ2-1
cdr3_aa: CATSDLGRGQVNEQFF

v_call: TRBV20-1
j_call: TRBJ2-1
cdr3_aa: CSATAAQGSYNEQFF

v_call: TRBV2
j_call: TRBJ2-7
cdr3_aa: CASSEGLTRTYEQYF